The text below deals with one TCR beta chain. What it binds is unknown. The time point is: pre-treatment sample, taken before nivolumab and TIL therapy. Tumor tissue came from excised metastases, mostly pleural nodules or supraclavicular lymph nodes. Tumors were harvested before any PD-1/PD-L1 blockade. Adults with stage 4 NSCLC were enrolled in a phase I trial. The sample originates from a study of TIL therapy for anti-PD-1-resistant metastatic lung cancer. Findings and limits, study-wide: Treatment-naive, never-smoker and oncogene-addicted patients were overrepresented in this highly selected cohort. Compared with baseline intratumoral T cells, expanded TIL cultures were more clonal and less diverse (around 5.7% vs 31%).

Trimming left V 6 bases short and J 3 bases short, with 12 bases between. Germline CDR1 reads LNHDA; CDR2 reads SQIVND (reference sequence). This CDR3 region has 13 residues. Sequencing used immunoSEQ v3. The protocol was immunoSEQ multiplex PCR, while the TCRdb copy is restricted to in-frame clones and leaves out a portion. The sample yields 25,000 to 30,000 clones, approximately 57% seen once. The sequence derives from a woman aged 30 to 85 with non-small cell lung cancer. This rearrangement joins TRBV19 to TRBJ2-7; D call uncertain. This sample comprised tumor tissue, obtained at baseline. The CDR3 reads CASRGPASYEQYF. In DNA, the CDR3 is TGTGCCAGTAGGGGTCCGGCCAGCTACGAGCAGTACTTC.